This TCR beta chain was profiled in a study of blood T cell repertoires in COVID-19. Study-level background: Collection of acute and convalescent COVID-19 samples took place in the United States, Italy and Spain. Sources were T cells, B-cell-depleted T cells, or PBMCs; the material itself was cDNA or gDNA.

Followed longitudinally, the Seattle patients had been enrolled during active infection. Source study methods: Amplifying reference gene primers gave estimates of nucleated cell counts. The assay was immunoSEQ multiplex PCR, and TCRdb's table has in-frame clones only and misses some. That table gives V, J and clone size, and the DNA gave D and trimming. Counted here are approximately 200,000 clones, approximately 80% occurring once; the ten biggest clones make up about 7.8%. The J segment lost 6 bases and the V segment lost 3 bases, leaving 6 bases of the junction unmatched. Germline lookup yields CDR1 SGDLS and CDR2 YYNGEE. CDR3 size: 15 residues.

V is TRBV9 and J is TRBJ2-2; 9 bases match TRBD2. This sequence originates from a woman of 80 years or more with COVID-19, enrolled during active disease. The sequenced sample consisted of peripheral blood. CDR3 loop: CASSGGTSWSGELFF. CDR3 DNA: TGTGCCAGCAGCGGCGGGACTAGCTGGTCCGGGGAGCTGTTTTTT.